This T cell receptor beta chain came from a study of T cell clonotyping in hematopoietic cell transplantation. TCRdb's copy holds only in-frame clones and misses some; the assay was immunoSEQ multiplex PCR. This sample carries fewer than 80,000 clones, roughly 93% of them seen once, and the ten largest clones take 1.5% to 2%. After removal of 3 bases from V and 0 bases from J, the junction contained 7 bases not matched to a gene. This CDR3 is 17 amino acids long. Germline assignment: CDR1 MNHNS and CDR2 SASEGT. The chain is built from TRBV6-1 and TRBJ1-5; 8 bases align to TRBD1. Sequencing input: peripheral blood mononuclear cells. This TCR derives from a man over 45 in good health. Some clones in this sample may be carry-over from other donors' samples. The CDR3 DNA follows: TGTGCCAGCAGTGAGACAGGGGTCAGAGATAGCAATCAGCCCCAGCATTTT. Its translation: CASSETGVRDSNQPQHF.